This record looks at one T cell receptor beta chain sequence and its context. This sample is drawn from a study of shared T cell receptors in the human thymus. Using immunoSEQ multiplex PCR, the repertoire was profiled, and TCRdb retains in-frame clones only, with some absent. The profile shows 500,000 to 550,000 clones, around 78% of them singletons. Losses at the gene ends were 4 bases for V and 0 bases for J; bases not matched to a gene: 12. The CDR3 loop spans 18 amino acids. The germline CDR1 and CDR2 sequences are SGHVS and FNYEAQ. Separately, the same data were catalogued under a study of human thymus T cells. As reported in that work: Resections from corrective heart surgery provided thymus tissue. Repertoires from thymus and blood appeared to show biased V and J gene usage. Related research described thymic repertoires that were highly overlapping among unrelated individuals.

The chain recombines TRBV7-6 with TRBJ1-3, with 7 bases identical to TRBD1. This receptor was taken from a boy under three years old with a congenital heart defect. The sample comprised thymocytes. DNA for the CDR3: TGTGCCAGCAGCTGGCTACGACAGGGCTTAAACTCTGGAAACACCATATATTTT. It yields the protein CASSWLRQGLNSGNTIYF.